The present T cell receptor beta chain was sequenced within a study of regulatory T cells in long-lasting Graves disease. The sample holds many counts of this clonotype. This sample's time point: persistent/refractory GD, antithyroid drugs over 5 years with positive TRAb. Extracted RNA from PBMCs served as the source of the TCR library. The TCR beta library used iRepertoire HTBI primers with Arm-PCR amplification of CDR3. TCRdb processed the multiplex PCR reads anew with MiXCR; each CDR3 protein has one entry. The repertoire holds 350,000 to 450,000 distinct CDR3 sequences, around 20% seen once, with 13% to 15% in the top ten. V dropped 1 base and J dropped 5 bases, with 18 bases sitting between them. The length of the CDR3 is 16 residues. CDR1 SGDLS and CDR2 YYNGEE come from the germline V gene.

The clonotype comes from a female donor with Graves disease. This specimen consisted of peripheral blood mononuclear cells (PBMCs), obtained when the disease was refractory, from a patient treated with antithyroid drugs. This rearrangement joins TRBV9 to TRBJ2-5, with D possibly TRBD1 on 6 matching bases. The CDR3 protein is CASSVFTGTLGETQYF. Here the CDR3 DNA reads TGTGCCAGCAGCGTATTTACAGGGACGCTTGGGGAGACCCAGTACTTC.